This T cell receptor beta chain was retrieved from a study of T cells after yellow fever vaccination. Overall study: Any fraction with a low cell number was prepared using SMART-Seq v4 Ultra Low Input. Study-wide results and limits: Reappearance after the booster was observed for most primary-vaccination clones (roughly 97% CD4, almost 90% CD8).

5'RACE template switching generated TCR cDNA, adding a universal primer site and UMIs. TCRdb reprocessed the 5' RACE reads via MiXCR and lists one record per CDR3 protein. The sample includes more than 65,000 distinct CDR3 sequences, about an eighth of them seen just once. Germline CDR1 and CDR2: SQVTM and ANQGSEA. The CDR3 has 14 residues. V dropped 3 bases and J dropped 5; count of bases not matched to a gene: 5. The TCR comes from a man aged 18-30 years who received the YFV17D yellow fever vaccine. The chain combines TRBV29-1 with TRBJ2-5; TRBD1 agrees at 11 bases. The sample in question was CD8+ T cells not binding an NS4B(214-222) dextramer, sorted from PBMCs, obtained roughly 20 days after the first yellow fever vaccination. CDR3 sequence reads: CSVDGQGAGETQYF. The CDR3 DNA is TGCAGCGTTGATGGACAGGGGGCCGGGGAGACCCAGTACTTC.